The T cell receptor (beta chain) described here comes from a study of blood T cell repertoires in COVID-19. Overall study context: Spain, Italy and the United States supplied samples that represented acute and convalescent COVID-19.

In the original workflow: By means of reference gene primer amplification, nucleated cell counts were estimated. Here immunoSEQ multiplex PCR was the method, and the copy in TCRdb shows in-frame clones only, minus some. V and J calls and clone size are given by that table; D and trimming were obtained from the DNA. The data contain around 87,000 clones, roughly 88% of them singletons. This CDR3 region has 14 residues. Germline values: CDR1 MNHEY, CDR2 SVGAGI. V was pared by 5 bases and J by 3 bases, with 3 bases of the junction left unmatched. This TCR was sampled from a human donor with active COVID-19. The donor label of this sample is uncertain. This chain joins TRBV6-5 and TRBJ1-1; 10 positions agree with TRBD1. The sequencing sample was made of peripheral blood. The DNA for the CDR3 is TGTGCCAGCAGTCCCGACAGGGGGCACACTGAAGCTTTCTTT. Amino acids: CASSPDRGHTEAFF.